These T cell receptor beta chains were read from a single sample in a study of regulatory T cells in long-lasting Graves disease. TCRdb re-called the multiplex PCR reads through MiXCR, storing one row per CDR3 protein. The sample yields 550,000 to 650,000 distinct CDR3 sequences, about 16% seen once. The same specimen was also included in a second study, on T cells in Graves' hyperthyroidism and ophthalmopathy.

The sample consisted of peripheral blood mononuclear cells (PBMCs), taken at new diagnosis, from a patient treated with antithyroid drugs. Source of these receptors: a man between 18 and 29 years old with Graves disease. The conserved cysteine and the conserved F or W are not part of the CDR3 here.

cdr3_aa | cdr3_length | v_call
ASSRADFQETQY | 12 | TRBV18
ASRGTGSLETQY | 12 | TRBV12-3/TRBV12-4
ASSLEGAVSNQPQH | 14 | TRBV5-1
ASSLRGANEQF | 11 | TRBV5-1
ASSLSTGGTGNTIY | 14 | TRBV28
SARRPWDSRSHNEQF | 15 | TRBV20-1
ASEGPTRDRAF | 11 | TRBV7-9
ASGSPSFTDSYNEQF | 15 | TRBV12-5
ASSLVRGETQY | 11 | TRBV7-8
ASSFKRTITQETQY | 14 | TRBV7-8
ASSLGLPSSYEQY | 13 | TRBV7-2
ASSLGPELAKNIQY | 14 | TRBV27
SVAGQYDEKLF | 11 | TRBV29-1
SARHSPPGARIGELF | 15 | TRBV20-1
ASRSEFSTDTQY | 12 | TRBV27
ASSLYDRAYTDTQY | 14 | TRBV14
ASSQDPQGPSLAKNIQY | 17 | TRBV4-1
ASSPPPMGNEQF | 12 | TRBV7-2
ASRPAYQGQGAPGYT | 15 | TRBV14
ASSAGGDGYT | 10 | TRBV2
SAAWTYYEQY | 10 | TRBV20-1
ASSSLGRGSSYNEQF | 15 | TRBV28
ATRTGGGYGYT | 11 | TRBV6-1
ASRLGPPGGELF | 12 | TRBV6-2/TRBV6-3
SVEDYGDRFADYTEAF | 16 | TRBV29-1
ASSFESSYGYT | 11 | TRBV5-1
ASSPGQDGHYGYT | 13 | TRBV18
ASSLESSNEKLF | 12 | TRBV7-9
SAIDPGLHEQY | 11 | TRBV29-1
SARTRGWETQY | 11 | TRBV20-1
AISETRGRVYEQY | 13 | TRBV10-3